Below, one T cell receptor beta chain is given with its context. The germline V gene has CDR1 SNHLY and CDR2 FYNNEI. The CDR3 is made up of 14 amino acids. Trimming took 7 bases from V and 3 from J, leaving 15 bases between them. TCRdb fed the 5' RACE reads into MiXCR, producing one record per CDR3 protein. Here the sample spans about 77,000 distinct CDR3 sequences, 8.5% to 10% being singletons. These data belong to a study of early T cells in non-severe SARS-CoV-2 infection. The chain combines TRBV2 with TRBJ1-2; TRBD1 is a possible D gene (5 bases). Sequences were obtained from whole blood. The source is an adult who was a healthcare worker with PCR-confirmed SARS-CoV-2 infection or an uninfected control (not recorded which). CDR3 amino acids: CASNFGGEDYGYTF. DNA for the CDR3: TGTGCCAGCAACTTCGGAGGGGAAGACTATGGCTACACCTTC. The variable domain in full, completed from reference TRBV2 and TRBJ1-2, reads EPEVTQTPSHQVTQMGQEVILRCVPISNHLYFYWYRQILGQKVEFLVSFYNNEISEKSEIFDDQFSVERPDGSNFTLKIRSTKLEDSAMYFCASNFGGEDYGYTFGSGTRLTVV.